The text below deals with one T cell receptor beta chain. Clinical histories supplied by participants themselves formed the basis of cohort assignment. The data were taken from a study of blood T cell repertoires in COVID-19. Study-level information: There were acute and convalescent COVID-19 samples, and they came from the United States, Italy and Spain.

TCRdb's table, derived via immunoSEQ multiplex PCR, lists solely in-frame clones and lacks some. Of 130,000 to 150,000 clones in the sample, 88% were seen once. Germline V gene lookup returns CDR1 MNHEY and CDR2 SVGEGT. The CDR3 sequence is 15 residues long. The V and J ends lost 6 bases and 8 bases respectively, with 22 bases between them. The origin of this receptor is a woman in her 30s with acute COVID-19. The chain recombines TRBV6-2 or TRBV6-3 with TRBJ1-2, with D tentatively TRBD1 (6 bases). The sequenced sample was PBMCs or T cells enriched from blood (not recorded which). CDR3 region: CASSLPQAGVLGYTF. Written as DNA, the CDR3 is TGTGCCAGCAGCCTTCCTCAAGCAGGGGTATTAGGCTACACCTTC.